This T cell receptor beta chain was sequenced during a study of early T cells in non-severe SARS-CoV-2 infection. Study background: RNA in bulk from unsorted whole blood was sequenced, and chains were unpaired. Whole-study results and caveats: Lookups in VDJdb leaned toward anti-spike CD8 responses and missed private and CD4 specificities.

Unique molecular identifiers were added to individual cDNA molecules. TCRdb processed the 5' RACE reads anew with MiXCR; each CDR3 protein has one entry. The sample records about 48,000 distinct CDR3 sequences, around a tenth being singletons. Many counts were recorded for this clonotype. The target antigen is unknown. The germline V gene encodes CDR1 LGHDT and CDR2 YNNKEL (reference sequence). The CDR3 spans 16 residues. Trimming at V came to 2 bases and at J to 10 bases, leaving 12 bases not matched to a gene. The gene calls are TRBV3-1 and TRBJ2-1; the match to TRBD2 covers 9 bases. This TCR was recovered from an adult who was a healthcare worker with PCR-confirmed SARS-CoV-2 infection or an uninfected control (not recorded which). Sequences were obtained from whole blood. The CDR3 sequence: CASSQSLRGGRGEQFF. The CDR3 DNA sequence: TGTGCCAGCAGCCAAAGTCTGCGGGGCGGGAGGGGCGAGCAGTTCTTC.